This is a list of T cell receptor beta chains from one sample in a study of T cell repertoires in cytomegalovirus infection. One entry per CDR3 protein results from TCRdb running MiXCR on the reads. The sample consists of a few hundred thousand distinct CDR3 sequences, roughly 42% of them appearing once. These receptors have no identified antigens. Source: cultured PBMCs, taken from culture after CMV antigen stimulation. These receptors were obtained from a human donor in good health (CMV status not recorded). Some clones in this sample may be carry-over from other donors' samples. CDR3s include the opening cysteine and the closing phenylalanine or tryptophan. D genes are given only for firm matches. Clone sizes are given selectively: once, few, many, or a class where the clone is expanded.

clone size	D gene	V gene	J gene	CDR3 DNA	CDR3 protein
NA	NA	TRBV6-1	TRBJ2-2	TGTGCCAGCAGTAAACTTCGGGCCTCTCCCACCGGGGAGCTGTTTTTT	CASSKLRASPTGELFF
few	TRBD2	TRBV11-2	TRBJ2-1	TGTGCCAGCAGCTTAACGGGGGGTACCTCCTACAATGAGCAGTTCTTC	CASSLTGGTSYNEQFF
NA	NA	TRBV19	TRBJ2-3	TGTGCCACCAAGACTGCGGGTCCCAGCACAGATACGCAGTATTTT	CATKTAGPSTDTQYF
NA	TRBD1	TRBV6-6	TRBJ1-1	TGTGCCAGCAGAGCCCGGGACAGGGGGCCCCTGAACACTGAAGCTTTCTTT	CASRARDRGPLNTEAFF
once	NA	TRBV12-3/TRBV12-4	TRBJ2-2	TGTGCCAGCAGCTTGGACTATTTCGGTACCGGGGAGCTGTTTTTT	CASSLDYFGTGELFF
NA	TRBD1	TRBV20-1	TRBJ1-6	TGCAGTGCTAGAGATGGACAGGGGGTATTATATTCACCCCTCCACTTT	CSARDGQGVLYSPLHF
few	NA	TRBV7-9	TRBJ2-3	TGTGCCAGCAGCCCAGAGGGGTCTACCACAGATACGCAGTATTTT	CASSPEGSTTDTQYF
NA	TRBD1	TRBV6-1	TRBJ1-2	TGTGCCAGCAGTGTTTTGGACAGGGCGGCTCGGTATGGCTACACCTTC	CASSVLDRAARYGYTF
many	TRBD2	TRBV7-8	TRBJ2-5	TGTGCCAGCAGCTTCCGACTAGCACAAGAGACCCAGTACTTC	CASSFRLAQETQYF
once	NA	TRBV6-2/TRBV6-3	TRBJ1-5	TGTGCCAGCAGCCGTCGGGACTCCTCGGGGCCCCAGCATTTT	CASSRRDSSGPQHF
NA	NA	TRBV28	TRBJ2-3	TGTGCCAGCACCGATCGGAGGACAGATACGCAGTATTTT	CASTDRRTDTQYF
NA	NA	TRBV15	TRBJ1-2	TGTGCCACCAGCACACGGACCGGGACGGCAAACTATGGCTACACCTTC	CATSTRTGTANYGYTF
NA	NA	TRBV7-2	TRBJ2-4	TGTGCCAGCAGCTTAGTCGTCGCCCCCGGTGCCAAAAACATTCAGTACTTC	CASSLVVAPGAKNIQYF
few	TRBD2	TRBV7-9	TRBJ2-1	TGTGCCAGCAGCTGGGGCGGGAGGTTTAATGAGCAGTTCTTC	CASSWGGRFNEQFF
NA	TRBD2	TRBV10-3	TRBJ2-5	TGTGCCACCTCGACGAGAACCCAGCGGGGGGGCCAAGAGACCCAGTACTTC	CATSTRTQRGGQETQYF
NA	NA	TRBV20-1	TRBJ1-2	TGCAGTGCTAGATTGCCAGACTATGGCTACACCTTC	CSARLPDYGYTF
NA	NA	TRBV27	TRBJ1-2	TGTGCCAGCAGTAAAGAGCTTAGCGGTCGAGGTGGCTACACCTTC	CASSKELSGRGGYTF
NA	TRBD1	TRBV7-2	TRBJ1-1	TGTGCCAGCAGCCCGGGACAGGGACTCTCAGCTTTCTTT	CASSPGQGLSAFF
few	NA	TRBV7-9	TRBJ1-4	TGTGCCAGCAGTTCCACAGAGAATGAAAAACTGTTTTTT	CASSSTENEKLFF
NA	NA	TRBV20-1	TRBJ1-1	TGCAGTGCTAGGGACGGGTGGAACACTGAAGCTTTCTTT	CSARDGWNTEAFF
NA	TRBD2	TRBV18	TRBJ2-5	TGTGCCAGCTCCCCTACTCGACTAGCGGAGCAGGAGACCCAGTACTTC	CASSPTRLAEQETQYF
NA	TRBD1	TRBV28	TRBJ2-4	TGTGCCAGCAGTCCTGGACAGGGCGCTGCCAAAAACATTCAGTACTTC	CASSPGQGAAKNIQYF
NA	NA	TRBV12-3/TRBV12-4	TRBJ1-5	TGTGCCAGCAGTTTAACAGACATGCCCCAGCATTTT	CASSLTDMPQHF
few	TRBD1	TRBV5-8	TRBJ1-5	TGTGCCAGCAGCCCCCGGACAGGGTACAATCAGCCCCAGCATTTT	CASSPRTGYNQPQHF
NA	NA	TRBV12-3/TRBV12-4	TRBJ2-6	TGTGCCAGCAGCACGTGGTCGGGCCTCCCTTCTGGGGCCAACGTCCTGACTTTC	CASSTWSGLPSGANVLTF
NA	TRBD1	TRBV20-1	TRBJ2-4	TGCAGTGCTAGGGACAGGGGTGGCATTCAGTACTTC	CSARDRGGIQYF
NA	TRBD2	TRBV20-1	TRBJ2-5	TGCAGTGCTATGGGACTAGCGGGAACTGGGGAGACCCAGTACTTC	CSAMGLAGTGETQYF
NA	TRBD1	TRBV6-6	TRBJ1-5	TGTGCCAGCAGTTACTCGAGAGGGGGCTACGGGAATCAGCCCCAGCATTTT	CASSYSRGGYGNQPQHF
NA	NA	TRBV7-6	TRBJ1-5	TGTGCCAGCAGCTTAGCCCCAGGGCACAATCAGCCCCAGCATTTT	CASSLAPGHNQPQHF
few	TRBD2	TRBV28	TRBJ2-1	TGTGCCAGCAAGCTAGCGGGGGTCAATGAGCAGTTCTTC	CASKLAGVNEQFF
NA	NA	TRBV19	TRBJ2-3	TGTGCCAGTAGTCAACAAGCCCTTACAGATACGCAGTATTTT	CASSQQALTDTQYF
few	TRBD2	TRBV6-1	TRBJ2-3	TGTGCCAGCTCCTATGGCGGGGGTGGGGCAGATACGCAGTATTTT	CASSYGGGGADTQYF
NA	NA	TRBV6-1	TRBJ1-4	TGTGCCAGCAGTGAAGTTCGGGGGTTTGAAAAACTGTTTTTT	CASSEVRGFEKLFF
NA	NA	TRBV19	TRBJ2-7	TGTGCCAGTAGTCGCCAGGGGACCTACGAGCAGTACTTC	CASSRQGTYEQYF
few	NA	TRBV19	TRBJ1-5	TGTGCCAGTAGTATGGTGAGGAAACTTCCCAGGCAGCCCCAGCATTTT	CASSMVRKLPRQPQHF
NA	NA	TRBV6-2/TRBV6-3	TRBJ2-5	TGTGCCAGCAGCAGGGCGGCGTGGGAGACCCAGTACTTC	CASSRAAWETQYF
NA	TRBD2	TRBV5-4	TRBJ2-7	TGTGCCAGCAGCTTGGGCGGGAGGCCGGCAAACGAGCAGTACTTC	CASSLGGRPANEQYF
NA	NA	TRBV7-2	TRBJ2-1	TGTGCCAGCCGAACCCCTTTAGGACTTCGGCAGTTCTTC	CASRTPLGLRQFF
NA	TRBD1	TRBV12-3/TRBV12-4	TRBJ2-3	TGTGCCACCAGACAGGGGGGGTTCACGTATACGCAGTATTTT	CATRQGGFTYTQYF
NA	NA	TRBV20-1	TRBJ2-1	TGCAGTGCTAGTTTCTTGAGGGGCCGGTTCTTC	CSASFLRGRFF
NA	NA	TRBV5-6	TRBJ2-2	TGTGCCAGCAGCTTGGAAGGGGGGACTCTTTTTGACACCGGGGAGCTGTTTTTT	CASSLEGGTLFDTGELFF
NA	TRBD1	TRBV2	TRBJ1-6	TGTGCCAGCAGTGGTCCTGAGACAGGGGGCTGGAATGATAATTCACCCCTCCACTTT	CASSGPETGGWNDNSPLHF
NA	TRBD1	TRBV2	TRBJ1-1	TGTGCCAGCATGGAGAGGGGGCAGACTATGAACACTGAAGCTTTCTTT	CASMERGQTMNTEAFF
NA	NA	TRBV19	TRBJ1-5	TGTGCCAGTAGTATACCTTCCCTTGGAAATCAGCCCCAGCATTTT	CASSIPSLGNQPQHF
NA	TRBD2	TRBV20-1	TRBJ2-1	TGCAGTGCTCCAATAAGGGGACTAGGGGTCCGGTATGAGCAGTTCTTC	CSAPIRGLGVRYEQFF
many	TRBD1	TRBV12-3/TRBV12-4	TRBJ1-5	TGTGCCAGCAGTTTAGGGGGACAGCCCAATCAGCCCCAGCATTTT	CASSLGGQPNQPQHF
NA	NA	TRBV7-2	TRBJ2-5	TGTGCCAGCAGCCCTCGGGGTCTGGCGTTTGGGGAGACCCAGTACTTC	CASSPRGLAFGETQYF
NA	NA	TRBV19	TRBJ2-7	TGTGCCAGTAGTCCCCGGGGAGAAACTACCTACGAGCAGTACTTC	CASSPRGETTYEQYF